A single sample is the source of the 3 T cell receptor beta chains below, sequenced in a study of T cell repertoires in cytomegalovirus infection. TCRdb ran MiXCR on the reads and lists one entry per CDR3 protein. The sample contains approximately 260,000 distinct CDR3 sequences, over 15% of which appear only once. Sample: CD8+ T cells from PBMCs. The source of these receptors is a human donor in good health (CMV status not recorded). Some clones in this sample may be carry-over from other donors' samples.

This clonotype was counted at least ten times. V is TRBV7-8 and J is TRBJ2-6; D may be TRBD1 or TRBD2 (5 bases each). CDR3 length equals 18 residues. Trimming shortened V by 1 base and J by 0 bases, and 13 bases separated the two germline ends. CDR1 is SGHVS, CDR2 FQNEAQ, per germline. This chain's CDR3 is CASSLVGADHSGANVLTF. The CDR3 DNA sequence: TGTGCCAGCAGCTTAGTCGGGGCAGACCACTCTGGGGCCAACGTCCTGACTTTC.

The J gene is TRBJ2-1, the V gene TRBV14; D might be TRBD1 (8 bases). Germline V gene lookup returns CDR1 SGHDN and CDR2 FVKESK. The V end was cut by 4 bases, the J end by 9 bases, with 19 bases between. The CDR3 totals 15 residues. In nucleotides, the CDR3 is TGTGCCAGCAGCCCAGGGGGCGGGGGAGTTGGTGAGCAGTTCTTC. This codes for CASSPGGGGVGEQFF.

This clonotype was found a few times. This sequence joins TRBV7-9 and TRBJ1-2; 7 positions match TRBD1. CDR3 length: 22 residues. Looked up from germline, CDR1 is SEHNR and CDR2 is FQNEAQ (reference sequence). V shed 5 bases, J shed 4 bases, and the junction held 31 bases outside the gene matches. The CDR3 spells CASSLPRSTTGFGVGFIYGYTF. CDR3 nucleotide sequence: TGTGCCAGCAGCCTTCCCCGGTCCACGACAGGGTTCGGCGTTGGTTTTATCTATGGCTACACCTTC.